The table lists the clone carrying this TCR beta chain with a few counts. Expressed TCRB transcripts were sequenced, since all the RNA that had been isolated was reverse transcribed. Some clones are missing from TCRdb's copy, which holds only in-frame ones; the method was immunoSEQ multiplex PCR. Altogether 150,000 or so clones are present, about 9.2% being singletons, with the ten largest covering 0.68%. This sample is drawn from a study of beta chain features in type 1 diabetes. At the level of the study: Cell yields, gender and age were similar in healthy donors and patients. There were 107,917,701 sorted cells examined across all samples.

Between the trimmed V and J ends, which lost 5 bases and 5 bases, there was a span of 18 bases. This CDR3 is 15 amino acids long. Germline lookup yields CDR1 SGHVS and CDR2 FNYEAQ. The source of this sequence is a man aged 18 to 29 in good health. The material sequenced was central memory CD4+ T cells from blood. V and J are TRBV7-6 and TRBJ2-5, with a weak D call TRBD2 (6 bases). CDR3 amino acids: CASSPKGGVGETQYF. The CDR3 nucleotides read TGTGCCAGCAGCCCAAAGGGCGGGGTCGGTGAGACCCAGTACTTC.